The clone carrying this T cell receptor (beta chain) was counted a few times. Produced via immunoSEQ multiplex PCR; TCRdb's table is partial and in-frame only. Found here are 150,000 to 200,000 clones, 70% to 90% of them singletons; the top ten hold less than 0.85%. Germline V gene lookup returns CDR1 ENHRY and CDR2 SYGVKD. The CDR3 extends over 16 amino acids. J lost 8 bases, V lost 6 bases, and 16 bases had no gene match. These data are taken from a study of blood T cell repertoires in COVID-19. The sequence was collected from a woman younger than 30 who had recovered from COVID-19. The sequenced material came from PBMCs or T cells enriched from blood (not recorded which). This chain joins TRBV10-3 and TRBJ1-2; the match to TRBD1 covers 9 bases. The CDR3 region is CAIRPPNRGRIGGYTF. The CDR3 DNA follows: TGTGCCATCAGGCCCCCGAACAGGGGGCGGATCGGCGGCTACACCTTC.